A single T cell receptor (beta chain) is shown here with its context. The antigen remains unidentified. In the PCR, 60 Vbeta and 13 Jbeta primers were used. Measured with immunoSEQ multiplex PCR; TCRdb has only the in-frame clones, and not every one. This table has around 72,000 clones, around 70% appearing once. The data were obtained in a study of cytomegalovirus exposure and HLA in healthy donors. Findings and limits, study-wide: A later analysis reportedly found that, within productive TCRs, an Asian-associated ancestry cluster had fewer N-insertions than the mean observed across the approximately 700 donors. Presence/absence analyses assumed roughly uniform sequencing depth across donors. Rare TCR sequences dominated, though some public TCRs recurred in many donors. Earlier results showed most TCR beta V segments being productive about 87% or about 30% of the time.

CDR1 and CDR2 from the germline V gene are WNHNN and SYGVQD (reference sequence). The CDR3 runs to 13 residues. The V segment lost 6 bases and the J segment 4 bases; nucleotides outside the gene matches: 4. Sequences were obtained from PBMCs. V gene TRBV10-1 combines with J gene TRBJ2-5; 8 bases agree with TRBD1. This TCR came from a man aged 35 to 55 in good health and CMV-seropositive. The chain's CDR3 is CASSPGQGETQYF. As DNA, the CDR3 is TGCGCCAGCAGCCCAGGACAGGGAGAGACCCAGTACTTC.